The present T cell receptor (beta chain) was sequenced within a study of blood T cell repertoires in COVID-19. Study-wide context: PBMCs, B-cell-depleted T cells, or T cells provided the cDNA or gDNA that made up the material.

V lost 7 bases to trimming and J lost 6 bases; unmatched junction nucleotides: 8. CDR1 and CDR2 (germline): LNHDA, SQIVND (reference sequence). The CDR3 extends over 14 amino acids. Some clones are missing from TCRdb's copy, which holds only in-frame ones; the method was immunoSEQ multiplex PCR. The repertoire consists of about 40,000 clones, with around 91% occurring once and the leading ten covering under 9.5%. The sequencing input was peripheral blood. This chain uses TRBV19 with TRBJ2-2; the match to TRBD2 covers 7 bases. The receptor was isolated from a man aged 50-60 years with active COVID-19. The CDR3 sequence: CASNPGGGAGELFF. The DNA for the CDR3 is TGTGCCAGTAACCCTGGGGGGGGAGCCGGGGAGCTGTTTTTT.